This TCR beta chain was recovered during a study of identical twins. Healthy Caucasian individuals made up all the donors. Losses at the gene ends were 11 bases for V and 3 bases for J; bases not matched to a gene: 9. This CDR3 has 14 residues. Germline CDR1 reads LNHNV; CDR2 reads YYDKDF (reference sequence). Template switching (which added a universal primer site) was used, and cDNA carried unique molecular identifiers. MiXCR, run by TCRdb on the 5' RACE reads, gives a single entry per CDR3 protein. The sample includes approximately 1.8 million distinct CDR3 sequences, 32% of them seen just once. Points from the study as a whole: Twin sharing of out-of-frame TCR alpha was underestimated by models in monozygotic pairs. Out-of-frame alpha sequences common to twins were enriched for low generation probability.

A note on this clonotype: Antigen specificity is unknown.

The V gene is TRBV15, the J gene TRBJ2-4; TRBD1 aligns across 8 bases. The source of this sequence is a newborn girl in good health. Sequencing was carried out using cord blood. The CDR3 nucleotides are TGTGCCCACAGCAGAGACAGGGGCAAAAACATTCAGTACTTC. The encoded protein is CAHSRDRGKNIQYF. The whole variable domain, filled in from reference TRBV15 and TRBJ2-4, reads DAMVIQNPRYQVTQFGKPVTLSCSQTLNHNVMYWYQQKSSQAPKLLFHYYDKDFNNEADTPDNFQSRRPNTSFCFLDIRSPGLGDTAMYLCAHSRDRGKNIQYFGAGTRLSVL.